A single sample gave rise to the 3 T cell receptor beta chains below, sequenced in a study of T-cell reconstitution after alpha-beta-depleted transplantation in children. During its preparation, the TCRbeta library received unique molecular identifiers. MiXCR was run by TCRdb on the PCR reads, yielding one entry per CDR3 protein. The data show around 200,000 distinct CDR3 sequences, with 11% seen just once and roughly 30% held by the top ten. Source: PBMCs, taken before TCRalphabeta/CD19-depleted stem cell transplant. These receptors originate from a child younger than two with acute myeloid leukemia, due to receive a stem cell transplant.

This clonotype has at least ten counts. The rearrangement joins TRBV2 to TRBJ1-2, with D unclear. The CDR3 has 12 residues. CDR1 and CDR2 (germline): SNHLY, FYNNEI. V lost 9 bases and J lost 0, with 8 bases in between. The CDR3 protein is CARQHSNYGYTF. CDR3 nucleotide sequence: TGTGCCAGACAGCATTCTAACTATGGCTACACCTTC.

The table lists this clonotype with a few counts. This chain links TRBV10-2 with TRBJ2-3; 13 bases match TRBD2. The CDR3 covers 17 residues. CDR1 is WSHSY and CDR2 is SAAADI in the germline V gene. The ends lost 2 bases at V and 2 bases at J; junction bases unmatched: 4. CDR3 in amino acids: CASSEGLAGATTDTQYF. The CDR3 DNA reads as TGCGCCAGCAGTGAGGGACTAGCGGGAGCTACCACAGATACGCAGTATTTT.

DNA for the CDR3: TGTGCCAGCAGCTCCCACGGGCGGCTAGCGGAGTACACCGGGGAGCTGTTTTTT. It translates to CASSSHGRLAEYTGELFF. The V call is TRBV11-2, the J call TRBJ2-2; 7 bases match TRBD2. From germline, CDR1 is SGHAT and CDR2 FQNNGV. J was trimmed by 3 bases and V by 4 bases; bases with no gene match: 14. The CDR3 sequence is 18 residues long. The full variable domain, rest sourced from reference TRBV11-2 and TRBJ2-2, is EAGVAQSPRYKIIEKRQSVAFWCNPISGHATLYWYQQILGQGPKLLIQFQNNGVVDDSQLPKDRFSAERLKGVDSTLKIQPAKLEDSAVYLCASSSHGRLAEYTGELFFGEGSRLTVL.